The 21 T cell receptor beta chains in this list originate from one sample, sequenced in a study of siplizumab effects on memory and regulatory T cells. Assay used: immunoSEQ multiplex PCR; TCRdb lists only in-frame clones, some missing. The sample consists of tens of thousands of clones, approximately 90% of them appearing once. Sample: Tregs sorted from blood. Receptors were obtained from a human donor in good health.

CDR3 sequence: CASTRWGAYGYTF. The CDR3 DNA sequence: TGTGCCAGCACCCGGTGGGGGGCTTATGGCTACACCTTC. The chain uses TRBV6-5 and TRBJ1-2, with D possibly TRBD1 on 6 matching bases. The CDR3 consists of 13 residues. The germline CDR1 and CDR2 sequences are MNHEY and SVGAGI. V shed 7 bases and J shed 5 bases, with 14 bases lying between them.

J is TRBJ2-7 and V is TRBV27; D unclear. Deletions cut 3 bases from V and 0 bases from J, with 6 bases between. The CDR3 consists of 13 residues. Germline loops: CDR1 MNHEY, CDR2 SMNVEV (reference sequence). The CDR3 is CASSLSVSYEQYF. For the CDR3, the DNA is TGTGCCAGCAGTTTGTCGGTCTCCTACGAGCAGTACTTC.

This chain connects TRBV7-2 to TRBJ1-1; 9 bases line up with TRBD1. CDR1 SGHTA and CDR2 FQGNSA come from the germline V gene. The CDR3 extends over 15 amino acids. V lost 2 bases, J lost 5 bases, and 6 bases stayed unmatched. The CDR3 spells CASSLFTGGLTEAFF. DNA of the CDR3: TGTGCCAGCAGCTTATTTACAGGGGGCTTGACTGAAGCTTTCTTT.

The chain recombines TRBV7-6 with TRBJ1-6; no clear D gene. The length of the CDR3 is 13 residues. V lost 2 bases, J lost 7 bases, and 6 bases lay in between. Germline V lookup: CDR1 SGHVS, CDR2 FNYEAQ. The CDR3 DNA sequence: TGTGCCAGCAGCTTAAAAGAGAATTCACCCCTCCACTTT. Protein product: CASSLKENSPLHF.

This chain links TRBV4-1 with TRBJ1-1, with 8 bases aligning to TRBD1. Germline values: CDR1 MGHRA, CDR2 YSYEKL. The CDR3 sequence is 18 residues long. Trimming removed 0 bases from V and 0 bases from J; junction bases left unmatched: 9. The CDR3 DNA reads as TGCGCCAGCAGCCAAGATGCGGACAGGGTCCTCATGAACACTGAAGCTTTCTTT. The encoded protein is CASSQDADRVLMNTEAFF.

The rearrangement joins TRBV5-1 to TRBJ2-3, with D possibly being TRBD1 (6 bases). V was pared by 5 bases and J by 5 bases, with 9 bases between. CDR1 and CDR2 from the germline V gene are SGHRS and YFSETQ. The length of the CDR3 is 12 residues. Here the CDR3 DNA reads TGCGCCAGCAGGGGGGCGCGAGATACGCAGTATTTT. Translation: CASRGARDTQYF.

The V call is TRBV7-3, the J call TRBJ2-5; D possibly corresponds to TRBD2 (5 bases). The CDR3 loop spans 15 amino acids. V was cut by 5 bases and J by 5 bases, with 18 bases left in between. Germline lookup yields CDR1 SGHTA and CDR2 FQGTGA. This chain's CDR3 is CASSLTPGYRETQYF. In DNA form, the CDR3 reads TGTGCCAGCAGCCTCACCCCGGGGTACCGGGAGACCCAGTACTTC.

CDR3 in amino acids: CAWSARTGYGYTF. DNA of the CDR3: TGTGCCTGGAGTGCCCGGACAGGCTATGGCTACACCTTC. This chain uses TRBV30 with TRBJ1-2, with 7 bases identical to TRBD1. Germline V gene sequence: CDR1 GTSNPN, CDR2 SVGIG (reference sequence). Trimming at V came to 1 base and at J to 4 bases, leaving 3 bases not matched to a gene. The CDR3 length is 13 residues.

The chain employs TRBV30 and TRBJ1-3; a possible D gene is TRBD1 (5 bases). V was cut by 1 base and J by 0 bases, with 7 bases left in between. CDR1 GTSNPN and CDR2 SVGIG come from the germline V gene (reference sequence). The CDR3 sequence is 14 residues long. The CDR3 region is CAWSEGHSGNTIYF. As DNA, the CDR3 is TGTGCCTGGAGTGAGGGGCACTCTGGAAACACCATATATTTT.

The J gene is TRBJ1-2, the V gene TRBV6-1; no reliable D call. Germline V gene data show CDR1 as MNHNS and CDR2 as SASEGT. The CDR3 runs 14 residues. The V and J ends lost 5 bases and 4 bases respectively, with 14 bases between them. This CDR3 is CASSLPGGLYGYTF. CDR3 DNA sequence: TGTGCCAGCAGTCTCCCGGGTGGGCTCTATGGCTACACCTTC.

The chain is built from TRBV19 and TRBJ1-6, with D uncertain. Germline CDR1 LNHDA, CDR2 SQIVND (reference sequence). The CDR3 extends over 12 amino acids. Trimming stripped 5 bases from V and 9 bases from J, with 8 bases between. CDR3 DNA: TGTGCCAGTAGTGGCGTGGGTTCACCCCTCCACTTT. Protein: CASSGVGSPLHF.

The rearrangement uses TRBV30 and TRBJ1-2; D is ambiguous. V shed 5 bases and J shed 0 bases, with 13 bases lying between them. The CDR3 has 14 residues. Germline V gene lookup returns CDR1 GTSNPN and CDR2 SVGIG (reference sequence). The CDR3 DNA reads as TGTGCCTGGCTTAGACAACCCCCTAACTATGGCTACACCTTC. This sequence encodes CAWLRQPPNYGYTF.

The genes are TRBV7-6 and TRBJ2-7; 8 nucleotides line up with TRBD1. The length of the CDR3 is 17 residues. Germline lookup yields CDR1 SGHVS and CDR2 FNYEAQ. After removal of 0 bases from V and 2 bases from J, the junction contained 9 bases not matched to a gene. The CDR3 loop is CASSLAQGGQGTYEQYF. DNA of the CDR3: TGTGCCAGCAGCTTAGCTCAGGGCGGACAGGGAACCTACGAGCAGTACTTC.

This rearrangement joins TRBV18 to TRBJ2-2; D might be TRBD1 (5 bases). From germline, CDR1 is KGHSH and CDR2 LQKENI. V lost 3 bases, J lost 1 base, and 12 bases lay in between. The CDR3 has 16 residues. The CDR3: CASSPLFQGNTGELFF. CDR3 nucleotides: TGTGCCAGCTCACCTCTATTCCAGGGGAACACCGGGGAGCTGTTTTTT. Full variable domain (outside the CDR3, taken from reference TRBV18 and TRBJ2-2): NAGVMQNPRHLVRRRGQEARLRCSPMKGHSHVYWYRQLPEEGLKFMVYLQKENIIDESGMPKERFSAEFPKEGPSILRIQQVVRGDSAAYFCASSPLFQGNTGELFFGEGSRLTVL.

The V gene is TRBV7-2, the J gene TRBJ2-6; D unresolved. The V end lost 5 bases, the J end lost 0 bases, and 8 bases lay between the germline ends. The CDR3 is 15 amino acids. Germline lookup yields CDR1 SGHTA and CDR2 FQGNSA. CDR3 region: CASSPPSSGANVLTF. In DNA form, the CDR3 reads TGTGCCAGCAGCCCGCCAAGCTCTGGGGCCAACGTCCTGACTTTC.

The rearrangement uses TRBV5-5 and TRBJ1-5; D unresolved. V lost 3 bases, J lost 4 bases, and 5 bases lay in between. There are 12 residues in the CDR3. CDR1 is SGHKS and CDR2 is YYEKEE in the germline V gene (reference sequence). CDR3 coding DNA: TGTGCCAGCAGCTACCTAAATCAGCCCCAGCATTTT. It yields the protein CASSYLNQPQHF.

The CDR3 DNA is TGTGCCACCAGCAGATACCGGGACAGCATCCAAGAGACCCAGTACTTC. Protein sequence: CATSRYRDSIQETQYF. The gene calls are TRBV15 and TRBJ2-5; the match to TRBD1 covers 7 bases. The V segment lost 2 bases and the J segment 1 base; nucleotides outside the gene matches: 7. CDR1 and CDR2 (germline): LNHNV, YYDKDF (reference sequence). This CDR3 spans 16 amino acids.

The chain has TRBV6-5 and TRBJ2-1, with D possibly being TRBD1 (6 bases). The CDR3 contains 14 residues. Germline CDR1 reads MNHEY; CDR2 reads SVGAGI. V lost 5 bases and J lost 7, with 15 bases in between. The CDR3 loop is CASSRSQGRNEQFF. As DNA, the CDR3 is TGTGCCAGCAGTCGCAGCCAGGGGCGAAATGAGCAGTTCTTC.

The chain combines TRBV5-4 with TRBJ1-3; TRBD1 might be the D (5 bases). Germline CDR1 SGHNT, CDR2 YYREEE (reference sequence). The V end was cut by 2 bases, the J end by 7 bases, with 10 bases between. The CDR3 extends over 13 amino acids. The CDR3, as DNA: TGTGCCAGCAGCTTCCGGGGGTCGAACACCATATATTTT. Its protein product is CASSFRGSNTIYF.

This clone was detected once. This rearrangement joins TRBV20-1 to TRBJ1-5; D perhaps matches TRBD1 (6 bases). Trimming removed 5 bases from V and 13 bases from J, with 15 bases in between. In germline, CDR1 is DFQATT, CDR2 SNEGSKA (reference sequence). The CDR3 sequence is 11 residues long. This CDR3 reads CSAPSGGFQHF. Written as DNA, the CDR3 is TGCAGTGCTCCCTCCGGGGGCTTTCAGCATTTT.

Only a few counts were recorded for this clone. The V call is TRBV19, the J call TRBJ1-1; 7 bases fit TRBD1. V lost 3 bases, J lost 0 bases, and 4 bases stayed unmatched. The CDR3 length is 15 residues. Germline lookup yields CDR1 LNHDA and CDR2 SQIVND (reference sequence). CDR3 coding DNA: TGTGCCAGTAGTATCCTAGGGGGCATGAACACTGAAGCTTTCTTT. This encodes CASSILGGMNTEAFF.